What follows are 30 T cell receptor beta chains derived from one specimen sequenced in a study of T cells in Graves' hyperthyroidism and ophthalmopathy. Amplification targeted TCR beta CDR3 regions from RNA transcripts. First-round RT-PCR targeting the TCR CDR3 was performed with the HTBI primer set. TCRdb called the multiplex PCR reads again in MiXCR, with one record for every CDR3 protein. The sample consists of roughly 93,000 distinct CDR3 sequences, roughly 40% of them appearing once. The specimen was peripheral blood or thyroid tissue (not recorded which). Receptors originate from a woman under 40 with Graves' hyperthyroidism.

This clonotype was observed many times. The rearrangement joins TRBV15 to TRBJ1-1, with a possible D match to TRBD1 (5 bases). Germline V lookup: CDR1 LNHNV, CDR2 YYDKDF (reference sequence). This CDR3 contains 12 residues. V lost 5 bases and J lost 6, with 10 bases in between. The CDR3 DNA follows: TGTGCCACCAGCTCGGGGGTACCTGAAGCTTTCTTT. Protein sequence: CATSSGVPEAFF.

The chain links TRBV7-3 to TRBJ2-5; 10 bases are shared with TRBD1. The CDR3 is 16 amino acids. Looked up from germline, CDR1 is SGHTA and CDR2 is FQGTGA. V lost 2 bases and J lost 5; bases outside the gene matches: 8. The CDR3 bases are TGTGCCAGCAGCTTATTCTGGACAGGGGGAGAGGAGACCCAGTACTTC. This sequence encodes CASSLFWTGGEETQYF. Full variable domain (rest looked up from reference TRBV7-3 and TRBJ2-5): GAGVSQTPSNKVTEKGKYVELRCDPISGHTALYWYRQSLGQGPEFLIYFQGTGAADDSGLPNDRFFAVRPEGSVSTLKIQRTERGDSAVYLCASSLFWTGGEETQYFGPGTRLLVL.

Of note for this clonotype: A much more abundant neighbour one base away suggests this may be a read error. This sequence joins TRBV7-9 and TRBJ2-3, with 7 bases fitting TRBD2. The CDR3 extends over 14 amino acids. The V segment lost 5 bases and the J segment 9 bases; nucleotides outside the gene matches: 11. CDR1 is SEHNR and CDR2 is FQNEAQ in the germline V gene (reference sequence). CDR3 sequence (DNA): TGTGCCAGCAGCCCTGCGCGGGGGATGAAGACGCAGTATTTT. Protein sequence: CASSPARGMKTQYF. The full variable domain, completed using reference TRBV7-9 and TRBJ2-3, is DTGVSQNPRHKITKRGQNVTFRCDPISEHNRLYWYRQTLGQGPEFLTYFQNEAQLEKSRLLSDRFSAERPKGSFSTLEIQRTEQGDSAMYLCASSPARGMKTQYFGPGTRLTVL.

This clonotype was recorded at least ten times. CDR3 DNA sequence: TGTGCCAGCAGTGAAGCACGGGTCAAGGACTACGAGCAGTACTTC. Translating it yields CASSEARVKDYEQYF. The chain uses TRBV6-1 and TRBJ2-7; D call uncertain. Trimming stripped 0 bases from V and 3 bases from J, with 12 bases between. Germline assignment: CDR1 MNHNS and CDR2 SASEGT. This CDR3 contains 15 residues.

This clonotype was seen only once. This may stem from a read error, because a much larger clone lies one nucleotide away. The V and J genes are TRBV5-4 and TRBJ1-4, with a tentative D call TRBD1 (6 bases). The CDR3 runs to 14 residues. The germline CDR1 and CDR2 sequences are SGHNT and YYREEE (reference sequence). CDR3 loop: CASSHEVGGGKLFF. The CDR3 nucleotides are TGCGCCAGCAGCCATGAAGTAGGAGGGGGAAAACTGTTTTTT. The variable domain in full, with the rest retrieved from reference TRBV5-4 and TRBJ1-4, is ETGVTQSPTHLIKTRGQQVTLRCSSQSGHNTVSWYQQALGQGPQFIFQYYREEENGRGNFPPRFSGLQFPNYSSELNVNALELDDSALYLCASSHEVGGGKLFFGSGTQLSVL.

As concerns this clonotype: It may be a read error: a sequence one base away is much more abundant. Here the CDR3 reads CSAREGYTGELFF. In DNA, the CDR3 is TGCAGTGCTAGGGAGGGCTATACCGGGGAGCTGTTTTTT. The chain has TRBV20-1 and TRBJ2-2; D might be TRBD2 (6 bases). Germline-derived CDR1 and CDR2 are DFQATT and SNEGSKA (reference sequence). The CDR3 consists of 13 residues. Trimming removed 3 bases at V and 5 bases at J, with 10 bases between.

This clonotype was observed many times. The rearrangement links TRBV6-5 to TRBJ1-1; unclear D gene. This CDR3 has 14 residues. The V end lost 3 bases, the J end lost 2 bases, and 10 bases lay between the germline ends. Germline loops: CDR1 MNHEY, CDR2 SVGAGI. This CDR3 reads CASSYLAENTEAFF. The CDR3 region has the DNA TGTGCCAGCAGTTATCTAGCGGAAAACACTGAAGCTTTCTTT.

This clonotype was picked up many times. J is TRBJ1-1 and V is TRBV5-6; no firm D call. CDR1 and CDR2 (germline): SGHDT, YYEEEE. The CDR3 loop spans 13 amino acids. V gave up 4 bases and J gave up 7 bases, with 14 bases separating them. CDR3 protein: CASSPASTDEAFF. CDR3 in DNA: TGTGCCAGCAGCCCCGCGTCCACAGATGAAGCTTTCTTT.

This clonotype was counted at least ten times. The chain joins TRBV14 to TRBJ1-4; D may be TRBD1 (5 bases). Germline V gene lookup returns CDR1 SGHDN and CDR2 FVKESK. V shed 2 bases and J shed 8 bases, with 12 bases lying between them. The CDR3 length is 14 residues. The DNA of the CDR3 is TGTGCCAGCAGCCAACAGGGACGGGTCGAAAAACTGTTTTTT. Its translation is CASSQQGRVEKLFF.

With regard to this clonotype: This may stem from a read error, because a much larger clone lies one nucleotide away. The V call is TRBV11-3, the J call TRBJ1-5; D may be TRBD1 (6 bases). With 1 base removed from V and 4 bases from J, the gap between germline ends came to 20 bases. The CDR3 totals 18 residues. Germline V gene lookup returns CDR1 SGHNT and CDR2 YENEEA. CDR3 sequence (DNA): TGTGCCAGCAGCTTAGTGGGGTACAGGGTCCTTGGGAATCAGCCCCAGCATTTT. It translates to CASSLVGYRVLGNQPQHF.

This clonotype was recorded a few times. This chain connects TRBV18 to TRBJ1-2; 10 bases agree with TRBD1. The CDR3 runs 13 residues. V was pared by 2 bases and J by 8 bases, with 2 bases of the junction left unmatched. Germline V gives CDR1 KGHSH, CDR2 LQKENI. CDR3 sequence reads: CASSPGTGAGYTF. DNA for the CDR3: TGTGCCAGCTCACCAGGGACAGGGGCAGGCTACACCTTC. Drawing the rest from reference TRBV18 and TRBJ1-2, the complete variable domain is NAGVMQNPRHLVRRRGQEARLRCSPMKGHSHVYWYRQLPEEGLKFMVYLQKENIIDESGMPKERFSAEFPKEGPSILRIQQVVRGDSAAYFCASSPGTGAGYTFGSGTRLTVV.

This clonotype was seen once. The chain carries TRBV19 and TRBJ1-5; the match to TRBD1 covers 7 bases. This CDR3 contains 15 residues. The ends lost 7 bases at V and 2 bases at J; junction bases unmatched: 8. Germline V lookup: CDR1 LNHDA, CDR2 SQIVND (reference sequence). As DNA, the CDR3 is TGTGCCAGTACAAGAGGGGGCGCCGGCAATCAGCCCCAGCATTTT. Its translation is CASTRGGAGNQPQHF.

In nucleotides, the CDR3 is TGTGCCTGGAGTGGAGAGTGGGGGACCTCCTACGAGCAGTACTTC. Its protein is CAWSGEWGTSYEQYF. The J gene is TRBJ2-7, the V gene TRBV30; D may correspond to TRBD1 or TRBD2 (5 bases each). Germline V lookup: CDR1 GTSNPN, CDR2 SVGIG (reference sequence). The V end was cut by 1 base, the J end by 0 bases, with 13 bases between. The CDR3 sequence is 15 residues long.

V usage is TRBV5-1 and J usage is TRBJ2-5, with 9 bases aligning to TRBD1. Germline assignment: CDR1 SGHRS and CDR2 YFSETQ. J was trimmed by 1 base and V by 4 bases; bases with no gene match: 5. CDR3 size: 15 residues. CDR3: CASSPGTGTQETQYF. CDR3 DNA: TGCGCCAGCAGCCCCGGGACAGGGACCCAAGAGACCCAGTACTTC.

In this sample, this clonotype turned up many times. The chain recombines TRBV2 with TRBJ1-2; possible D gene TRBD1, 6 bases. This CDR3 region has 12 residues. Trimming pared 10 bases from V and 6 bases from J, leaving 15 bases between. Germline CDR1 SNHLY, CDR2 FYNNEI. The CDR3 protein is CANPAGADGYTF. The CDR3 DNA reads TGTGCCAACCCCGCGGGGGCGGATGGCTACACCTTC.

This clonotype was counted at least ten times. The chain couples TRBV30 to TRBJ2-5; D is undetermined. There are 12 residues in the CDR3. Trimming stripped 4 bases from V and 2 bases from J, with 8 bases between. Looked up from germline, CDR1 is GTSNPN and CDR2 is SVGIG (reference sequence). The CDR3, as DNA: TGTGCCTGGATGCGCTATCAAGAGACCCAGTACTTC. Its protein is CAWMRYQETQYF.

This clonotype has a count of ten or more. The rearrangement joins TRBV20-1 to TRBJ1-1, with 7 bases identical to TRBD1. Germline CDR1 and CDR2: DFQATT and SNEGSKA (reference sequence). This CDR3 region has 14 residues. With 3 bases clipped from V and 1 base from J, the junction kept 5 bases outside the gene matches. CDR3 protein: CSASRDSSNTEAFF. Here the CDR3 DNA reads TGCAGTGCTAGTCGGGACAGTTCGAACACTGAAGCTTTCTTT.

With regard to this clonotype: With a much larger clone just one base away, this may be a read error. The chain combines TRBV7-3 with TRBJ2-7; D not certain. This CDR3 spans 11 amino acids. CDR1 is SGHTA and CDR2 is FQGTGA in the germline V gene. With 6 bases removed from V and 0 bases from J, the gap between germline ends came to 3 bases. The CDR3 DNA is TGTGCCAGCAGAAACTCCTACGAGCAGTACTTC. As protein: CASRNSYEQYF.

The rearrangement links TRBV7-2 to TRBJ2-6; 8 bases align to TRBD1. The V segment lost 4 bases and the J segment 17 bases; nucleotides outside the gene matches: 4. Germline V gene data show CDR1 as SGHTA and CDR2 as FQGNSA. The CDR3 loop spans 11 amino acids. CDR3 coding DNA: TGTGCCAGCAGCTCCGGACAGGGCTTGACTTTC. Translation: CASSSGQGLTF.

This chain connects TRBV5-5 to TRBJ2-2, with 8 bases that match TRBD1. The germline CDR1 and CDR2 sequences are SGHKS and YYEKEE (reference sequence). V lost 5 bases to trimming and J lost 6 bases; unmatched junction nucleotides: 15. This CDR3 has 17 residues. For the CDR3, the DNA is TGTGCCAGCAGTCTGACAGGGGCGGTAGTGGAAGCCGGGGAGCTGTTTTTT. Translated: CASSLTGAVVEAGELFF.

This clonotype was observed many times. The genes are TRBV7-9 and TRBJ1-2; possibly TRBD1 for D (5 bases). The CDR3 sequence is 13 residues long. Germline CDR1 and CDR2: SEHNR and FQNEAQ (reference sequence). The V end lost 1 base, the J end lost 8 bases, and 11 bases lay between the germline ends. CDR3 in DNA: TGTGCCAGCAGCTTAGGGCCAGGGTGGGGCTACACCTTC. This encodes CASSLGPGWGYTF. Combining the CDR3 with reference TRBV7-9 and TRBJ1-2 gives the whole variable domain DTGVSQNPRHKITKRGQNVTFRCDPISEHNRLYWYRQTLGQGPEFLTYFQNEAQLEKSRLLSDRFSAERPKGSFSTLEIQRTEQGDSAMYLCASSLGPGWGYTFGSGTRLTVV.

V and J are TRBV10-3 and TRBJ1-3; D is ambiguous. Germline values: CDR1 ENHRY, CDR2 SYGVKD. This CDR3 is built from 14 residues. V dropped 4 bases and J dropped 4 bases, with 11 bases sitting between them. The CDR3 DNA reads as TGTGCCATCAGTGCGGCAGGACTGGGAAACACCATATATTTT. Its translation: CAISAAGLGNTIYF.

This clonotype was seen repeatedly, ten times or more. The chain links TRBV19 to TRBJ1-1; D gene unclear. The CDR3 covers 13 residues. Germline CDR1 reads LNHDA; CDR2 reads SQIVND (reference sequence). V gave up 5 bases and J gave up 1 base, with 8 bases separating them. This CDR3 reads CASSRTENTEAFF. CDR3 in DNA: TGTGCCAGTAGTCGTACAGAGAACACTGAAGCTTTCTTT. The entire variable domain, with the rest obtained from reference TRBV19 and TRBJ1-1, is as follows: DGGITQSPKYLFRKEGQNVTLSCEQNLNHDAMYWYRQDPGQGLRLIYYSQIVNDFQKGDIAEGYSVSREKKESFPLTVTSAQKNPTAFYLCASSRTENTEAFFGQGTRLTVV.

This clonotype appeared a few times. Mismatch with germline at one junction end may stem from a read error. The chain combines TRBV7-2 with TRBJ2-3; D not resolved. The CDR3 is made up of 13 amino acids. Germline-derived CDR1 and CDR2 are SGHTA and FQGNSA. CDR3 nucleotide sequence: TGCGCCAGCAGCCAAGAGTACACAGATACGCAGTATTTT. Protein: CASSQEYTDTQYF.

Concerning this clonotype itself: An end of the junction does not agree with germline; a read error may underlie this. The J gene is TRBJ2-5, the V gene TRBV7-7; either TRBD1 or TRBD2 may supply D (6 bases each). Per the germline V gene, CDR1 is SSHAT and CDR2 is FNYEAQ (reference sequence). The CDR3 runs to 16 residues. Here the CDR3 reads CASSPPGLGGKETQYF. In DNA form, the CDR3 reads TGCGCTAGCAGCCCGCCCGGTTTGGGGGGCAAGGAGACCCAGTACTTC.

The CDR3 loop reads CSALSQATDTQYF. Written as DNA, the CDR3 is TGCAGCGCACTCTCACAAGCCACAGATACGCAGTATTTT. V usage is TRBV29-1 and J usage is TRBJ2-3; D is uncertain. V was cut by 7 bases and J by 2 bases, with 13 bases left in between. Germline V gene lookup returns CDR1 SQVTM and CDR2 ANQGSEA. The CDR3 consists of 13 residues.

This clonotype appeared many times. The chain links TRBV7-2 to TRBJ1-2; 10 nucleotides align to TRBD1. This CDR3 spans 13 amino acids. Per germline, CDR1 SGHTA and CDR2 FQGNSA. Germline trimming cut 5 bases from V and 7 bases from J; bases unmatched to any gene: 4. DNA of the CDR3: TGTGCCAGCAGCATGGACAGGGGGGGTGGCTACACCTTC. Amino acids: CASSMDRGGGYTF.

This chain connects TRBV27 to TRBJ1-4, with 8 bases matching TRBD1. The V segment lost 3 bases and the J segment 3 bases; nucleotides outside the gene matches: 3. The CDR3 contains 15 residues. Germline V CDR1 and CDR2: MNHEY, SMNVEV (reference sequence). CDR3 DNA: TGTGCCAGCAGTTTCCAGGGGGCCCCTAATGAAAAACTGTTTTTT. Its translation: CASSFQGAPNEKLFF.

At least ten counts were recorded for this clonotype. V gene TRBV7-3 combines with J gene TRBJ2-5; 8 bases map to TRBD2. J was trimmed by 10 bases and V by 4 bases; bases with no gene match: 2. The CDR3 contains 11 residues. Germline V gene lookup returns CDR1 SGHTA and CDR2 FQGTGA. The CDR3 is CASSSGLDQYF. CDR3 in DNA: TGTGCCAGCAGCTCGGGACTAGACCAGTACTTC. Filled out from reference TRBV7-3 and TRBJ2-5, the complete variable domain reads GAGVSQTPSNKVTEKGKYVELRCDPISGHTALYWYRQSLGQGPEFLIYFQGTGAADDSGLPNDRFFAVRPEGSVSTLKIQRTERGDSAVYLCASSSGLDQYFGPGTRLLVL.

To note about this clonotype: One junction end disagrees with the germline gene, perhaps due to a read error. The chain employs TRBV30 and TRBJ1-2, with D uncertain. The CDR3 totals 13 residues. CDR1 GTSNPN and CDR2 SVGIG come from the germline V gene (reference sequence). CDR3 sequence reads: CARSREGNYGYTF. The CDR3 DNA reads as TGTGCCAGGAGTAGGGAGGGAAACTATGGCTACACCTTC.